This T cell receptor beta chain was captured by sequencing in a study of molecular identifiers for immune sequencing clone quantification. The overall study: Four portions were sequenced after RNA from approximately 20,000 or 100,000 naive CD8 cells was split five ways in replicates.

Libraries for naive CD8 T cells, which were made from roughly 21,000 to 960,000 sorted cells, drew on 10%, 30% or 50% of the RNA. Bulk TCR libraries used previously described methods and listed TCR primers. One entry per CDR3 protein results from TCRdb running MiXCR on the PCR reads. The sample lists hundreds of thousands of distinct CDR3 sequences; 15% to 20% were seen once. This clonotype has at least ten counts. The germline gives CDR1 MGHRA, CDR2 YSYEKL. The CDR3 sequence is 17 residues long. The V end lost 0 bases, the J end lost 3 bases, and 17 bases lay between the germline ends. The sample consisted of naive CD8+ T cells from blood, with Jurkat cell RNA spiked in. Subset described: FACS-sorted CD8+CD4-CCR7+CD45RA+ naive T cells. This clonotype originated in a human donor in good health. Some libraries in this study had Jurkat cell RNA spiked in. The rearrangement joins TRBV4-1 to TRBJ1-2; possibly TRBD1 for D (6 bases). This CDR3 reads CASSQEGGSINDYGYTF. CDR3 DNA: TGCGCCAGCAGCCAAGAAGGGGGGAGCATAAACGACTATGGCTACACCTTC.